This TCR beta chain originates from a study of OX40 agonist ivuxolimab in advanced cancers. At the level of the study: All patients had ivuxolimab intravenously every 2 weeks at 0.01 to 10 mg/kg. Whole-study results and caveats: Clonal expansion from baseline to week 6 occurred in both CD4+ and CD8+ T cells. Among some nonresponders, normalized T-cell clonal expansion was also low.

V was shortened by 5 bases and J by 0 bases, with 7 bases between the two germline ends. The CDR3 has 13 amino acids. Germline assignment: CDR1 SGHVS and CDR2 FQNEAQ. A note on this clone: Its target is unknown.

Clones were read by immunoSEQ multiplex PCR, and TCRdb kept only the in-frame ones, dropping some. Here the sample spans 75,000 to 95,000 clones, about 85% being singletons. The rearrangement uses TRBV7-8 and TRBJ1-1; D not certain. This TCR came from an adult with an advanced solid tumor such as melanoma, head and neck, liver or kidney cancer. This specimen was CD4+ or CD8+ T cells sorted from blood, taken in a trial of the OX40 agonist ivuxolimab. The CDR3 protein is CASSIVVNTEAFF. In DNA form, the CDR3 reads TGTGCCAGCAGCATCGTGGTGAACACTGAAGCTTTCTTT.